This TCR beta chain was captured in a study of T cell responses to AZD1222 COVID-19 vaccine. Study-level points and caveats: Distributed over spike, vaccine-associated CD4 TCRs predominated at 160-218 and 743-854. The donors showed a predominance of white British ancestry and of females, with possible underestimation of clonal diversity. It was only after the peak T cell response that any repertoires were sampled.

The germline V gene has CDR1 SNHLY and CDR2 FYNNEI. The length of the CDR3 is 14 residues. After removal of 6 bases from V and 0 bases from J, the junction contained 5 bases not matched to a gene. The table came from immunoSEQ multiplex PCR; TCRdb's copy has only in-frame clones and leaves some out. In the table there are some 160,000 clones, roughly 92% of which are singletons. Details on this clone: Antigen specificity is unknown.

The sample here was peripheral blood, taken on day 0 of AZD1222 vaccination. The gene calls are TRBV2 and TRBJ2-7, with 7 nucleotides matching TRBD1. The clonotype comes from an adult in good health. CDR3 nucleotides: TGTGCCAGCAGGGGGGACAGCAGCTCCTACGAGCAGTACTTC. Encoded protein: CASRGDSSSYEQYF.